What follows is one T cell receptor beta chain and its context. Antigen unknown. The data stem from a study of T cell repertoires in cytomegalovirus infection. As for the study in general: Recently described HLA-C-restricted plus well-studied HLA-B-restricted CMV epitopes were used. In public TCR beta signatures, there were indications of both CMV infection and matching HLA type.

CDR1 is MGHRA, CDR2 YSYEKL, per germline. Trimming left V 5 bases short and J 4 bases short, with 9 bases between. CDR3 length equals 13 residues. Study conclusions and caveats: CMV carriers with the relevant HLA were identified by cumulative public TCR beta family frequency.

TCRdb independently ran MiXCR on the reads; one entry per CDR3 protein. The sample shows roughly 220,000 distinct CDR3 sequences, 30% to 45% of them seen only once. The sequence derives from a human donor in good health (CMV status not recorded). Some clones in this sample may be carry-over from other donors' samples. Here the sequenced sample was CD8+ T cells from cultured PBMCs, taken from culture after CMV antigen stimulation. V gene TRBV4-1 combines with J gene TRBJ1-5, with a weak D call TRBD1 (5 bases). CDR3 loop: CASSSRVNQPQHF. For the CDR3, the DNA is TGCGCCAGCAGCTCCAGGGTAAATCAGCCCCAGCATTTT.